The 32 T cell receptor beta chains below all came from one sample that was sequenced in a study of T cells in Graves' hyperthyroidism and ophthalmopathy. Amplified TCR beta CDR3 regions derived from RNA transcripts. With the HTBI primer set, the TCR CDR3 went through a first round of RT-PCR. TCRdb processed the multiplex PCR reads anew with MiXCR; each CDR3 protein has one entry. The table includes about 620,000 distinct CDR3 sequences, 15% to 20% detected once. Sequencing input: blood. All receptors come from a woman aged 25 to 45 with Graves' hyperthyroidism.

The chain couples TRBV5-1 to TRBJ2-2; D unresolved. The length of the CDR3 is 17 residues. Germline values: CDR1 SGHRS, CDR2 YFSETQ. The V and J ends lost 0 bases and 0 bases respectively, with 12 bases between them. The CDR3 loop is CASSLEMIHANTGELFF. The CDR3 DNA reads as TGCGCCAGCAGCTTGGAGATGATACACGCGAACACCGGGGAGCTGTTTTTT.

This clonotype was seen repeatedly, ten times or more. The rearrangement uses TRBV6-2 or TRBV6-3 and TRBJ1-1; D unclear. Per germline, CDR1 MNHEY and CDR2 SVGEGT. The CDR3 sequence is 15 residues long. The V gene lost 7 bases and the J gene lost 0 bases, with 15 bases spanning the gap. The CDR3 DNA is TGTGCCAGCAAGAACGACGCTCTCATGAACACTGAAGCTTTCTTT. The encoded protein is CASKNDALMNTEAFF.

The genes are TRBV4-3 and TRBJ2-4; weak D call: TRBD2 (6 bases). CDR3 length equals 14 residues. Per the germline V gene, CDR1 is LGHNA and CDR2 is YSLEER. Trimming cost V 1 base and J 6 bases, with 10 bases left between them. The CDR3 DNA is TGCGCCAGCAGCCAAGGTAGCGGTCCAAACATTCAGTACTTC. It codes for CASSQGSGPNIQYF.

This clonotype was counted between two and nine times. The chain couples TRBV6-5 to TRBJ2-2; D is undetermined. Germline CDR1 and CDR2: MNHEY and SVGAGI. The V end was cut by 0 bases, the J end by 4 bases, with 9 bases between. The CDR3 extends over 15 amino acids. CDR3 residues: CASSYSPTFTGELFF. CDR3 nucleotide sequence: TGTGCCAGCAGTTACTCTCCAACCTTCACCGGGGAGCTGTTTTTT.

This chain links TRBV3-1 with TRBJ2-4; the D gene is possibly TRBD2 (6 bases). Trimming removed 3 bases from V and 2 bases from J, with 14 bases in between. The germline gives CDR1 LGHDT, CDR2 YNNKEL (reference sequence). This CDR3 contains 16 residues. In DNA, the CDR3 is TGTGCCAGCAGCCAGTCGGATCGCGGGACCAAAAACATTCAGTACTTC. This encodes CASSQSDRGTKNIQYF. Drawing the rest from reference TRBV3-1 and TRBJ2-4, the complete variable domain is DTAVSQTPKYLVTQMGNDKSIKCEQNLGHDTMYWYKQDSKKFLKIMFSYNNKELIINETVPNRFSPKSPDKAHLNLHINSLELGDSAVYFCASSQSDRGTKNIQYFGAGTRLSVL.

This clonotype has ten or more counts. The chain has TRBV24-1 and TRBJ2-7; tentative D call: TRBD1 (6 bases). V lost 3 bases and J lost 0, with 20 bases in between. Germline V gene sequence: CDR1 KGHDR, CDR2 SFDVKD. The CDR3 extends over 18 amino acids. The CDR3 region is CATSDPIEGERLSYEQYF. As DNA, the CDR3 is TGTGCCACCAGTGATCCAATCGAGGGGGAGCGCCTCTCCTACGAGCAGTACTTC.

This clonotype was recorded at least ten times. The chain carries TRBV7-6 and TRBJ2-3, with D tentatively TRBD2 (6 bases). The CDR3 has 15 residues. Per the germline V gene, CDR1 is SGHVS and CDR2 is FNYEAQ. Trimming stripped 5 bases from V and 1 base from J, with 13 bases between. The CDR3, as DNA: TGTGCCAGCAGCGCTAACCCTAGCGGCACAGATACGCAGTATTTT. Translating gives CASSANPSGTDTQYF.

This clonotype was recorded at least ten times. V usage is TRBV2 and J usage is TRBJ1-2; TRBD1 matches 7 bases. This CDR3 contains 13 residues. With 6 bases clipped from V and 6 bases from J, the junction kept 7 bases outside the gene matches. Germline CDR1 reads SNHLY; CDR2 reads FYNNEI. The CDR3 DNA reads TGTGCCAGCAGCTTCGACAGGGATGATGGCTACACCTTC. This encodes CASSFDRDDGYTF. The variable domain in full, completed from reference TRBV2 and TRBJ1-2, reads EPEVTQTPSHQVTQMGQEVILRCVPISNHLYFYWYRQILGQKVEFLVSFYNNEISEKSEIFDDQFSVERPDGSNFTLKIRSTKLEDSAMYFCASSFDRDDGYTFGSGTRLTVV.

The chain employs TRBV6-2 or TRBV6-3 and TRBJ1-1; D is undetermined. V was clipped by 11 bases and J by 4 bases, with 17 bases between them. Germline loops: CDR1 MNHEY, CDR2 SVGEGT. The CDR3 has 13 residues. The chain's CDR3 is CAYESIWGTEAFF. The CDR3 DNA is TGTGCCTACGAATCTATTTGGGGCACTGAAGCTTTCTTT.

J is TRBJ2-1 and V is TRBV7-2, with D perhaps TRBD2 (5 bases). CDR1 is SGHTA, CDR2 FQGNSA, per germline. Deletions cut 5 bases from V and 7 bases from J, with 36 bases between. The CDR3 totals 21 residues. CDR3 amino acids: CASSQPRNPLSRDIGINEQFF. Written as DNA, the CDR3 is TGTGCCAGCAGCCAACCACGGAATCCTCTCTCCCGGGATATTGGTATTAATGAGCAGTTCTTC.

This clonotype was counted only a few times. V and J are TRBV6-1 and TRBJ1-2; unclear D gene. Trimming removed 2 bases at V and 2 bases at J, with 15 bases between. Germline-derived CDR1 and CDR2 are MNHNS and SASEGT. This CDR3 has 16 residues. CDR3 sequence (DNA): TGTGCCAGCAGTGAATTACGTGGGTCTGGGAACTATGGCTACACCTTC. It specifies CASSELRGSGNYGYTF.

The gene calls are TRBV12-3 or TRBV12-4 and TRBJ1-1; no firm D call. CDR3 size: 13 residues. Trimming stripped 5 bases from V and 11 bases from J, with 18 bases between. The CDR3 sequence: CASSPPHLRRAFF. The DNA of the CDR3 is TGTGCCAGCAGTCCCCCCCACTTAAGAAGGGCTTTCTTT.

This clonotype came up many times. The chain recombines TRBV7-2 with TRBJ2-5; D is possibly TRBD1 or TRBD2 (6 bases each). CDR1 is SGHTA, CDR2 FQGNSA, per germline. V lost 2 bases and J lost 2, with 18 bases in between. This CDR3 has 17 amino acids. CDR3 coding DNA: TGTGCCAGCAGCTTACCCCGGGGGCAGGGACTTCAAGAGACCCAGTACTTC. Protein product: CASSLPRGQGLQETQYF.

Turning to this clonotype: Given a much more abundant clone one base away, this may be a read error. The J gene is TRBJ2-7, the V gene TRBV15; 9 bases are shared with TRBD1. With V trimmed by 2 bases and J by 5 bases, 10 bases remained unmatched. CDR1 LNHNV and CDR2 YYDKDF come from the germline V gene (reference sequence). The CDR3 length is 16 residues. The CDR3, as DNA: TGTGCCACCAGCAGACGAAAACAGGGGGCAGGCGACGAGCAGTACTTC. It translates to CATSRRKQGAGDEQYF.

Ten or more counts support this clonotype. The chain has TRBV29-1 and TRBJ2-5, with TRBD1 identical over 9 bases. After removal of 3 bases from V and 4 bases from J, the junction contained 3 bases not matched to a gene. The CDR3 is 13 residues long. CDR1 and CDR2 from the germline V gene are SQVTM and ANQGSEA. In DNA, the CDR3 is TGCAGCGTTGATGGGACAGGGCGAGAGACCCAGTACTTC. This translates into CSVDGTGRETQYF.

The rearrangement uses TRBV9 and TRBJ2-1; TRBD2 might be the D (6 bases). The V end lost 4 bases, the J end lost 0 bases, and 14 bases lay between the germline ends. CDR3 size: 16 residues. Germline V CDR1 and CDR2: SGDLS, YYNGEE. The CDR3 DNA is TGTGCCAGCAGCAAAGAAGGAGGGAGCTCCTACAATGAGCAGTTCTTC. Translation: CASSKEGGSSYNEQFF. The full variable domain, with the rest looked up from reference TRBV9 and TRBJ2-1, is DSGVTQTPKHLITATGQRVTLRCSPRSGDLSVYWYQQSLDQGLQFLIQYYNGEERAKGNILERFSAQQFPDLHSELNLSSLELGDSALYFCASSKEGGSSYNEQFFGPGTRLTVL.

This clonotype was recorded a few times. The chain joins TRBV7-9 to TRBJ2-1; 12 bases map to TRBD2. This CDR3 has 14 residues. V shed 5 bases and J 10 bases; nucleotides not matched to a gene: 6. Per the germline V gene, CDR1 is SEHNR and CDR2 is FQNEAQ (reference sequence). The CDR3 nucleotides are TGTGCCAGCAGCATTTGGACTAGCGGGGAAGAGCAGTTCTTC. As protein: CASSIWTSGEEQFF.

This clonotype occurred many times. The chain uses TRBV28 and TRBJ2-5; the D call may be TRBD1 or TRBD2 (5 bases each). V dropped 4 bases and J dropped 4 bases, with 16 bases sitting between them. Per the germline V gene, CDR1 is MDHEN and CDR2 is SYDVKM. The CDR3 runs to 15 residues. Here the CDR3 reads CASSSPRGPSETQYF. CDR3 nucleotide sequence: TGTGCCAGCAGTTCCCCGAGGGGACCTTCAGAGACCCAGTACTTC.

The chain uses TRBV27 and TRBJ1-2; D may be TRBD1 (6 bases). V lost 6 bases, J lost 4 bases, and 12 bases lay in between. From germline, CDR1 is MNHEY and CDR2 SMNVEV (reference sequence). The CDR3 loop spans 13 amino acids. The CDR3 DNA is TGTGCCAGCAGCGCAGGGGTCTTCTATGGCTACACCTTC. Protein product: CASSAGVFYGYTF.

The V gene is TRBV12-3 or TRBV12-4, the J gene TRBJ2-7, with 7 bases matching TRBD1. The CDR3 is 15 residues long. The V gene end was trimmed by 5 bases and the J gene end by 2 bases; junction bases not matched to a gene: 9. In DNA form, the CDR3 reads TGTGCCAGCAGTAATGCCGGGACAGTTCCCTACGAGCAGTACTTC. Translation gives CASSNAGTVPYEQYF.

The CDR3 DNA follows: TGCAGCGTTGAAGGGGGAGCGGGAGGGATAGATACGCAGTATTTT. Translation: CSVEGGAGGIDTQYF. The rearrangement links TRBV29-1 to TRBJ2-3; the match to TRBD2 covers 10 bases. Germline V gives CDR1 SQVTM, CDR2 ANQGSEA. The CDR3 is 15 residues long. Trimming at V came to 1 base and at J to 5 bases, leaving 6 bases not matched to a gene.

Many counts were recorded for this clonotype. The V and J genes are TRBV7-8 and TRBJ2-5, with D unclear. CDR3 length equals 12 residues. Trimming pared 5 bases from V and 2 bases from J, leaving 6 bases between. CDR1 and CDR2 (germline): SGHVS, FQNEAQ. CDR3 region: CASSTLQETQYF. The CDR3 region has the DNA TGTGCCAGCAGCACCCTGCAAGAGACCCAGTACTTC.

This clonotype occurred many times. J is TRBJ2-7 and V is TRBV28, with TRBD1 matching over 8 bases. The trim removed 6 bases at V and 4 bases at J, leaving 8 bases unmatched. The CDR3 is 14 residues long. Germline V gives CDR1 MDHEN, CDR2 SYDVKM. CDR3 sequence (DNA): TGTGCCAGCAGCCCCGGGACAGGTTATTACGAGCAGTACTTC. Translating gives CASSPGTGYYEQYF.

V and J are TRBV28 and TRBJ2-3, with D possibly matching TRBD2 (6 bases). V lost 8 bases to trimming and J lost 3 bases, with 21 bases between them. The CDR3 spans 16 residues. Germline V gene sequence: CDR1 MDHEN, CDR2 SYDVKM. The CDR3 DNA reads TGTGCCAGCGTCCAGGGTGGGGAGGTAGTGACAGATACGCAGTATTTT. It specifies CASVQGGEVVTDTQYF.

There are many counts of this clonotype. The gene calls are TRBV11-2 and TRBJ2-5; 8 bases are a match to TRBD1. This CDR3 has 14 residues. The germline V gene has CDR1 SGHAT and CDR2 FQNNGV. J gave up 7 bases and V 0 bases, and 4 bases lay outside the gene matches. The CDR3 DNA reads TGTGCCAGCAGCTTAGATTCCACAGGGGGGACCCAGTACTTC. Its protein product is CASSLDSTGGTQYF. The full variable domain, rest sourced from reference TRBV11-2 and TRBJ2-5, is EAGVAQSPRYKIIEKRQSVAFWCNPISGHATLYWYQQILGQGPKLLIQFQNNGVVDDSQLPKDRFSAERLKGVDSTLKIQPAKLEDSAVYLCASSLDSTGGTQYFGPGTRLLVL.

The CDR3 DNA follows: TGTGCCAGTAGTATCATGTTGACCCGGGACGCCGCCTACGAGCAGTACTTC. The encoded protein is CASSIMLTRDAAYEQYF. V gene TRBV19 combines with J gene TRBJ2-7, with D perhaps given as TRBD1 or TRBD2 (5 bases each). V lost 3 bases and J 2 bases, leaving 20 bases between the germline ends. Germline V lookup: CDR1 LNHDA, CDR2 SQIVND (reference sequence). The CDR3 extends over 17 amino acids.

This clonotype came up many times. The CDR3: CASRQSGAGTDYGYTF. The CDR3 nucleotides read TGTGCCAGCAGACAATCGGGGGCCGGGACAGATTATGGCTACACCTTC. V gene TRBV7-9 combines with J gene TRBJ1-2; 7 bases are a match to TRBD1. Trimming cost V 6 bases and J 5 bases; bases outside gene matches: 15. Germline CDR1 SEHNR, CDR2 FQNEAQ (reference sequence). The length of the CDR3 is 16 residues.

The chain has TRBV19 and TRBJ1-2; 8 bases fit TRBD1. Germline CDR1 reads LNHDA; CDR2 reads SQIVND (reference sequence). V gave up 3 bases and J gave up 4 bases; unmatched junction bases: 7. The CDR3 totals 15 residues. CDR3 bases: TGTGCCAGTAGTATGCCTCAGGACAGGGCCTATGGCTACACCTTC. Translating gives CASSMPQDRAYGYTF.

The CDR3 DNA reads TGTGCCAGCAGTTACGTGGACAATCGGCCCCAGTACTTC. This gives the protein CASSYVDNRPQYF. This chain connects TRBV6-5 to TRBJ2-5, with D possibly being TRBD1 (5 bases). The CDR3 loop spans 13 amino acids. Trimming stripped 2 bases from V and 9 bases from J, with 13 bases between. Germline V gene data show CDR1 as MNHEY and CDR2 as SVGAGI.

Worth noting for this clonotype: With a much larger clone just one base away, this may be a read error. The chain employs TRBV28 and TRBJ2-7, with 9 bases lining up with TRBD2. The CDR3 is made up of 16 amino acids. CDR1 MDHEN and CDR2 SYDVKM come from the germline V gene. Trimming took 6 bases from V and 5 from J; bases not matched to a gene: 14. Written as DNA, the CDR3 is TGTGCCAGCAGGTTTTCCTCAGCGGGAGGTCTCAACGAGCAGTACTTC. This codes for CASRFSSAGGLNEQYF. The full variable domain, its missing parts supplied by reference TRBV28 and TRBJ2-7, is DVKVTQSSRYLVKRTGEKVFLECVQDMDHENMFWYRQDPGLGLRLIYFSYDVKMKEKGDIPEGYSVSREKKERFSLILESASTNQTSMYLCASRFSSAGGLNEQYFGPGTRLTVT.

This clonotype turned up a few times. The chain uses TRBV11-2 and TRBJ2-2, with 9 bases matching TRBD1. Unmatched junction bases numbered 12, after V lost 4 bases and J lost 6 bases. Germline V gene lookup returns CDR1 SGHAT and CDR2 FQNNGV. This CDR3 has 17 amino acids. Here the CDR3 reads CASSSKVGQGRAGELFF. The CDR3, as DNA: TGTGCCAGCAGCTCGAAAGTGGGACAGGGAAGGGCCGGGGAGCTGTTTTTT.

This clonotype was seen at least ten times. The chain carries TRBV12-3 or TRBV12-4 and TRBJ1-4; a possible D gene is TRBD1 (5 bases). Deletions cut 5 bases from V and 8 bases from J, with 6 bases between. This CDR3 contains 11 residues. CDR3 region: CASSAGEKLFF. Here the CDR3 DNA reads TGTGCCAGCAGTGCAGGGGAAAAACTGTTTTTT.